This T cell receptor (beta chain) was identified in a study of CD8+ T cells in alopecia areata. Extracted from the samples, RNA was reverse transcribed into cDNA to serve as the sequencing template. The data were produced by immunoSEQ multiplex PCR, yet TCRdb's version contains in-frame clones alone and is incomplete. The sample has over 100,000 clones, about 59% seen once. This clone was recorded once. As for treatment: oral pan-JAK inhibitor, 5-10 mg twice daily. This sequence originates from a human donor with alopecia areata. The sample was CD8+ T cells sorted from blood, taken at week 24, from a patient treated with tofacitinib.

Here the CDR3 reads CASSFDKDRIRPEQYF. The CDR3 region has the DNA TGTGCCAGCAGCTTCGATAAGGACAGGATTCGGCCCGAGCAGTACTTC. The chain has TRBV11-2 and TRBJ2-7; TRBD1 aligns across 7 bases. Germline CDR1 SGHAT, CDR2 FQNNGV. The CDR3 sequence is 16 residues long. The trim removed 3 bases at V and 6 bases at J, leaving 14 bases unmatched.